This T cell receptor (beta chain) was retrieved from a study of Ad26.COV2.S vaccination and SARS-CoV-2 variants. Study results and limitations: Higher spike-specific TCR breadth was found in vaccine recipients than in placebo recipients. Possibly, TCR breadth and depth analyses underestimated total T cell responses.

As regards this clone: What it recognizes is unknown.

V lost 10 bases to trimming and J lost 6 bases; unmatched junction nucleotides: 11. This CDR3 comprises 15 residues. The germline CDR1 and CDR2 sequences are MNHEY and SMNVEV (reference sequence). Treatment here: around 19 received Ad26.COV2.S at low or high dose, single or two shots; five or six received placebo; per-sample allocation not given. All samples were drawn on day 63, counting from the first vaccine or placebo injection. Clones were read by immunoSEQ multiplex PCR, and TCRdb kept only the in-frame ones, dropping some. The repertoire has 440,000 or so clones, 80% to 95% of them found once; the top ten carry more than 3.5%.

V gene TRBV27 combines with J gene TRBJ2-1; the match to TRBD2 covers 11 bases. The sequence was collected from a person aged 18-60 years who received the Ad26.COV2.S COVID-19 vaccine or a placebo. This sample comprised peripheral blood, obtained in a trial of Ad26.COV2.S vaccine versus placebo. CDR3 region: CATQFGSGRGNEQFF. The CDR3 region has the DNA TGTGCCACCCAATTCGGTAGCGGGAGGGGCAATGAGCAGTTCTTC.